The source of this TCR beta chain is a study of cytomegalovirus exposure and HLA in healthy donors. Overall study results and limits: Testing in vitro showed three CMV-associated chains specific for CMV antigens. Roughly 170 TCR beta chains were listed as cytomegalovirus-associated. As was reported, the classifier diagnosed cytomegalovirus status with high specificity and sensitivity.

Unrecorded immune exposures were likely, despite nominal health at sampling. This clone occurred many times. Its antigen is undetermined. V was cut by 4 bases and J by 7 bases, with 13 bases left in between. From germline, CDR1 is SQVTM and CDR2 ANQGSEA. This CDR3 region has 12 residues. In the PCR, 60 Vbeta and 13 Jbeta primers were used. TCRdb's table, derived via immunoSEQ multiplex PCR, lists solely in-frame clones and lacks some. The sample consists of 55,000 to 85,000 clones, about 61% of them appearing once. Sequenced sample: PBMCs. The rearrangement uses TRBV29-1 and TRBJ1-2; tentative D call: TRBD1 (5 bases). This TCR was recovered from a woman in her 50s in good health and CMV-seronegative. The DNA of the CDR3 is TGCAGCGTTGCGGGACTCCGGGCTGGCTACACCTTC. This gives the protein CSVAGLRAGYTF.